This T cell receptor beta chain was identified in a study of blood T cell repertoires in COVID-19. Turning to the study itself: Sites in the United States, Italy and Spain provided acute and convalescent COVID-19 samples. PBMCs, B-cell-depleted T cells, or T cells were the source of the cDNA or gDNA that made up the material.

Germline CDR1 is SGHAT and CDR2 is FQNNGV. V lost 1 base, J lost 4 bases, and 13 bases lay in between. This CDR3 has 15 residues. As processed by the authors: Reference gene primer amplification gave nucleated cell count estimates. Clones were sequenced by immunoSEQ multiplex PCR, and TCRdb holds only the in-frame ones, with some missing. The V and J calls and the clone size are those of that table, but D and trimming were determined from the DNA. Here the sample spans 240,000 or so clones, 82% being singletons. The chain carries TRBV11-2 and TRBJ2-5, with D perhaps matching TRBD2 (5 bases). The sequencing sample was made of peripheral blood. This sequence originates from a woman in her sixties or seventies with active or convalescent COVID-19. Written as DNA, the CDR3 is TGTGCCAGCAGCTTAGTACCGCTACGGGGAGAGACCCAGTACTTC. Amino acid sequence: CASSLVPLRGETQYF. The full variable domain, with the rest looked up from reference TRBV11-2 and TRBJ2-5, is EAGVAQSPRYKIIEKRQSVAFWCNPISGHATLYWYQQILGQGPKLLIQFQNNGVVDDSQLPKDRFSAERLKGVDSTLKIQPAKLEDSAVYLCASSLVPLRGETQYFGPGTRLLVL.